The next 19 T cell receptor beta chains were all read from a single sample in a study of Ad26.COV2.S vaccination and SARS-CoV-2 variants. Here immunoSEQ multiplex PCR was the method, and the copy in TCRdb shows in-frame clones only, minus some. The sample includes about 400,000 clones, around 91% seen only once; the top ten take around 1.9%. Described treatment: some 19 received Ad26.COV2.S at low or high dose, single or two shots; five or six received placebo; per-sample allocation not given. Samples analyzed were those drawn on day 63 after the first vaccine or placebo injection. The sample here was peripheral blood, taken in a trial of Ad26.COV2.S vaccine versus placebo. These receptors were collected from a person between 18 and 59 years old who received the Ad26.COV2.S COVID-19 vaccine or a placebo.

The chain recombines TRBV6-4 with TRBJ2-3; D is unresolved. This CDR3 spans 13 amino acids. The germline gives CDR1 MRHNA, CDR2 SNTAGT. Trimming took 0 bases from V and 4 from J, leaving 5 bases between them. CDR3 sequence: CASSDSLADTQYF. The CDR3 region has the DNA TGTGCCAGCAGTGACTCCCTGGCAGATACGCAGTATTTT.

CDR3 sequence reads: CASGLVVGGRGSYNEQFF. In DNA form, the CDR3 reads TGTGCTAGTGGTTTGGTAGTAGGGGGCCGGGGCTCCTACAATGAGCAGTTCTTC. The chain carries TRBV12-5 and TRBJ2-1; 7 bases are a match to TRBD1. The CDR3 loop spans 18 amino acids. Germline V CDR1 and CDR2: LGHNT, FRNRAP. The V and J ends lost 0 bases and 0 bases, in that order; junction bases with no gene match: 8.

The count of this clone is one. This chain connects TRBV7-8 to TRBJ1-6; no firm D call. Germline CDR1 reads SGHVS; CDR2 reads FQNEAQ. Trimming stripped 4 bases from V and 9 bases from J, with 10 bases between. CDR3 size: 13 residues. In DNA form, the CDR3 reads TGTGCCAGCAGCTCCGAACCTATTTCACCCCTCCACTTT. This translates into CASSSEPISPLHF. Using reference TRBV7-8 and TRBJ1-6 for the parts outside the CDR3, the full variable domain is GAGVSQSPRYKVAKRGQDVALRCDPISGHVSLFWYQQALGQGPEFLTYFQNEAQLDKSGLPSDRFFAERPEGSVSTLKIQRTQQEDSAVYLCASSSEPISPLHFGNGTRLTVT.

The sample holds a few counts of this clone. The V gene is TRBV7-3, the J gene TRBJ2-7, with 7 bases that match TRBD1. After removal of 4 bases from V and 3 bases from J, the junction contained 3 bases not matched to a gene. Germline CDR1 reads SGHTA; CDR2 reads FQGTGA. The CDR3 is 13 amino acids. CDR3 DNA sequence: TGTGCCAGCAGCTCGTCAGGGGGCTACGAGCAGTACTTC. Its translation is CASSSSGGYEQYF.

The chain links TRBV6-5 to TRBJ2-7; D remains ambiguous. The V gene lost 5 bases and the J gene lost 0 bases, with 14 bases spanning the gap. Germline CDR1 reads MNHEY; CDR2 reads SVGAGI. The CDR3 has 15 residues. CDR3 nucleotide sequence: TGTGCCAGCAGTCTACTTCATCGTAACTCCTACGAGCAGTACTTC. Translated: CASSLLHRNSYEQYF.

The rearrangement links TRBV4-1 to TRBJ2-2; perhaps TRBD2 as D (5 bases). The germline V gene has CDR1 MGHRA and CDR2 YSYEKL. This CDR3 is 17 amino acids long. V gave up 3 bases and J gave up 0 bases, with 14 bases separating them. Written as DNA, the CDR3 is TGCGCCAGCAGCCACCTACCCGGGGTATCGAACACCGGGGAGCTGTTTTTT. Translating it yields CASSHLPGVSNTGELFF.

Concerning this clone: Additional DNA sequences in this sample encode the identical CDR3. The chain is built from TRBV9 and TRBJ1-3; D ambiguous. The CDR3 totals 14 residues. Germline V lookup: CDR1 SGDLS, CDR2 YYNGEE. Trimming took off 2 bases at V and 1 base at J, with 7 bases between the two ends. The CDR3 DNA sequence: TGTGCCAGCAGCGTGGGTATATCTGGAAACACCATATATTTT. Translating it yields CASSVGISGNTIYF.

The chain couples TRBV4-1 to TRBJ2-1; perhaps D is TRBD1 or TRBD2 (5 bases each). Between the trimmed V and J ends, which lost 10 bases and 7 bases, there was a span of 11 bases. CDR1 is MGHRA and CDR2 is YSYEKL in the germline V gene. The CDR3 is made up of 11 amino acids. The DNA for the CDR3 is TGCGCCACCACTTGGGGGAATGAGCAGTTCTTC. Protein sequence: CATTWGNEQFF.

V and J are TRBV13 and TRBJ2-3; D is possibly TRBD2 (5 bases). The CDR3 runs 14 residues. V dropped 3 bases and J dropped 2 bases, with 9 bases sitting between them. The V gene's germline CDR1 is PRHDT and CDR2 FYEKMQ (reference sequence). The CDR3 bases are TGTGCCAGCAGCTTGCGGGCCACCACAGATACGCAGTATTTT. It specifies CASSLRATTDTQYF.

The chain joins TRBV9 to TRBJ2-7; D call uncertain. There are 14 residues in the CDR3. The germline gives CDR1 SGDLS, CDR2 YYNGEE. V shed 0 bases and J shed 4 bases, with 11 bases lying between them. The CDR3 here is CASSVASSPYEQYF. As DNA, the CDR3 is TGTGCCAGCAGCGTAGCATCCAGCCCGTACGAGCAGTACTTC. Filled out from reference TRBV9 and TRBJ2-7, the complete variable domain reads DSGVTQTPKHLITATGQRVTLRCSPRSGDLSVYWYQQSLDQGLQFLIQYYNGEERAKGNILERFSAQQFPDLHSELNLSSLELGDSALYFCASSVASSPYEQYFGPGTRLTVT.

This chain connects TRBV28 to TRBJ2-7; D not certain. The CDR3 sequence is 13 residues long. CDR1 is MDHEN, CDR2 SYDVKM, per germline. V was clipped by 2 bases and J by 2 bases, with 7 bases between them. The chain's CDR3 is CASSLDPAYEQYF. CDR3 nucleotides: TGTGCCAGCAGTTTAGACCCCGCCTACGAGCAGTACTTC. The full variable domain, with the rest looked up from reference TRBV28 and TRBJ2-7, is DVKVTQSSRYLVKRTGEKVFLECVQDMDHENMFWYRQDPGLGLRLIYFSYDVKMKEKGDIPEGYSVSREKKERFSLILESASTNQTSMYLCASSLDPAYEQYFGPGTRLTVT.

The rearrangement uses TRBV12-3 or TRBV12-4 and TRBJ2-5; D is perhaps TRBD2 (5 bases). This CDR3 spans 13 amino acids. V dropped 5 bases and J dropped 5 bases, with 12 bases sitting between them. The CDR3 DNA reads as TGTGCCAGCAGTCCAGCGGAGTGGGAGACCCAGTACTTC. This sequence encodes CASSPAEWETQYF.

The CDR3 sequence is CASSLLAGGPYEQYF. CDR3 DNA sequence: TGTGCCAGCAGCTTGCTAGCGGGAGGCCCCTACGAGCAGTACTTC. This chain joins TRBV11-3 and TRBJ2-7; 11 bases agree with TRBD2. Germline V gene sequence: CDR1 SGHNT, CDR2 YENEEA. V gave up 3 bases and J gave up 2 bases; unmatched junction bases: 3. This CDR3 is built from 15 residues.

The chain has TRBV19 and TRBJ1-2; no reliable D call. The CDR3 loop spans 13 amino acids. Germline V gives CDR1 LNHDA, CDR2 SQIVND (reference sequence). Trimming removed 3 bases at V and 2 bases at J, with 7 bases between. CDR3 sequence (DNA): TGTGCCAGTAGTATTACAGAGAACTATGGCTACACCTTC. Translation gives CASSITENYGYTF.

The CDR3 sequence: CASSLLSVNTEAFF. In DNA form, the CDR3 reads TGTGCCAGCAGTTTATTGTCAGTGAACACTGAAGCTTTCTTT. This rearrangement joins TRBV28 to TRBJ1-1; D is unresolved. The V gene's germline CDR1 is MDHEN and CDR2 SYDVKM. The CDR3 runs 14 residues. V lost 1 base to trimming and J lost 0 bases, with 6 bases between them.

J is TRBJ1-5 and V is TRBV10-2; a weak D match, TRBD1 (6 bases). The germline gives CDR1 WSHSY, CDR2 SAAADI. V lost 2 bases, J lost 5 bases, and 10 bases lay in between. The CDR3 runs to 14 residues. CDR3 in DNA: TGCGCCAGCAGTGAGAGGGACAAGTATCAGCCCCAGCATTTT. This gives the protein CASSERDKYQPQHF.

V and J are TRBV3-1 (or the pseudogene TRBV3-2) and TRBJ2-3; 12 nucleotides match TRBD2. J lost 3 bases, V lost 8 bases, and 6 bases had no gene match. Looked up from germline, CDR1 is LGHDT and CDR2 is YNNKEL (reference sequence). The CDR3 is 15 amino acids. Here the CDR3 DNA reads TGTGCCAGCGCCCCGACTAGCGGGAGAACAGATACGCAGTATTTT. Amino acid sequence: CASAPTSGRTDTQYF.

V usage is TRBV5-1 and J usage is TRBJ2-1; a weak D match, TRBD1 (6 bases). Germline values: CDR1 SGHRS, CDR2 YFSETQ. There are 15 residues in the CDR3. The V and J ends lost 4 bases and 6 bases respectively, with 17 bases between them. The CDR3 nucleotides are TGCGCCAGCAGCCCCTATACAGGGCGAAGCAATGAGCAGTTCTTC. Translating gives CASSPYTGRSNEQFF.

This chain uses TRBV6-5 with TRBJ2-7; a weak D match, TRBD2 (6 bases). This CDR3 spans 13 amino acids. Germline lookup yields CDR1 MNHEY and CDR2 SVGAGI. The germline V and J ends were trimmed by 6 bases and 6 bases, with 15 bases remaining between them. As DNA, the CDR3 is TGTGCCAGCAGAGTCGGGAGTATGGGCGAGCAGTACTTC. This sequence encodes CASRVGSMGEQYF.